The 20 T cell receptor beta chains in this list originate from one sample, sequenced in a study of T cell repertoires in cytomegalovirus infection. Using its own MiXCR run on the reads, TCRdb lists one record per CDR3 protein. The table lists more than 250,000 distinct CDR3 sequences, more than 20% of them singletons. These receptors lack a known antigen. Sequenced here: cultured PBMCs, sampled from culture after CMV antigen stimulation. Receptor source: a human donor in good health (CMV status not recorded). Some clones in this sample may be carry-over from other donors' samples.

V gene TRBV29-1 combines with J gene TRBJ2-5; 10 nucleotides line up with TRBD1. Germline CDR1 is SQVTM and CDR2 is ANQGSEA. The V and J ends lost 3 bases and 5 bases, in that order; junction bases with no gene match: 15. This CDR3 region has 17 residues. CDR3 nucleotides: TGCAGCGTTGACCCCATTCCCGGGACAGGGGTCGGTGAGACCCAGTACTTC. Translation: CSVDPIPGTGVGETQYF.

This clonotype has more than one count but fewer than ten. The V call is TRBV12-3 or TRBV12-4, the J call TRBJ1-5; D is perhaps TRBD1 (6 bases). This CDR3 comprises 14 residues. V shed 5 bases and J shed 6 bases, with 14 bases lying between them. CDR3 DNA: TGTGCCAGCAGTCCTGGACAGTCGGGTCAGCCCCAGCATTTT. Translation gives CASSPGQSGQPQHF.

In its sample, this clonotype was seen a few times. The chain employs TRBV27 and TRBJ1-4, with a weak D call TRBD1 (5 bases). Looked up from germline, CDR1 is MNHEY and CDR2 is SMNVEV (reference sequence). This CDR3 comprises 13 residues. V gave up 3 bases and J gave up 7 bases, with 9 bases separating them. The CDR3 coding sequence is TGTGCCAGCAGTTTTGGGGACGGTGAAAAACTGTTTTTT. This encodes CASSFGDGEKLFF. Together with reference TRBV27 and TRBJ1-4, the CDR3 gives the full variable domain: EAQVTQNPRYLITVTGKKLTVTCSQNMNHEYMSWYRQDPGLGLRQIYYSMNVEVTDKGDVPEGYKVSRKEKRNFPLILESPSPNQTSLYFCASSFGDGEKLFFGSGTQLSVL.

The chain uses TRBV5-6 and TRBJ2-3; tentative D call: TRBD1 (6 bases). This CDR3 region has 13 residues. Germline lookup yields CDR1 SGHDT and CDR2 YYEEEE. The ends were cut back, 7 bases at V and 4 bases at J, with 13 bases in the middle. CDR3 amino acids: CASGTTVPDTQYF. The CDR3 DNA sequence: TGTGCCAGCGGGACAACGGTCCCAGATACGCAGTATTTT.

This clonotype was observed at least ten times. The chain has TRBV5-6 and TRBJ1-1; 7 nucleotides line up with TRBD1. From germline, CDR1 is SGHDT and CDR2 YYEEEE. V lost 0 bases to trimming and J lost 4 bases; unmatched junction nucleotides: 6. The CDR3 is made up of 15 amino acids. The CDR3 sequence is CASSLARGPGTEAFF. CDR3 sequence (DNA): TGTGCCAGCAGCTTGGCGAGGGGGCCGGGCACTGAAGCTTTCTTT.

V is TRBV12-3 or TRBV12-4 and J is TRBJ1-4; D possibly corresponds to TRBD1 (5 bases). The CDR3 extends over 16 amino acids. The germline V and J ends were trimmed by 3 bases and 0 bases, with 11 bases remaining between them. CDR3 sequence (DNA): TGTGCCAGCAGTTTTTCGCAGGGCGCAACTAATGAAAAACTGTTTTTT. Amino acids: CASSFSQGATNEKLFF.

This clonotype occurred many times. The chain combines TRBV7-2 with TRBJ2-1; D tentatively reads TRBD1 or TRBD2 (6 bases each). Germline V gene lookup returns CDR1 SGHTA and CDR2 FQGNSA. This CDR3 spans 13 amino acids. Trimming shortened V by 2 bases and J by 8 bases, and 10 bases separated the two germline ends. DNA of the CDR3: TGTGCCAGCAGCTTATTGAGGGGGGATGAGCAGTTCTTC. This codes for CASSLLRGDEQFF.

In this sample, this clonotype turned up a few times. The CDR3 DNA follows: TGTGCTAGCTCCCCCGGCAGACCTAGCACAGATACGCAGTATTTT. Translation: CASSPGRPSTDTQYF. The chain joins TRBV7-7 to TRBJ2-3; no firm D call. CDR3 length equals 15 residues. The V gene's germline CDR1 is SSHAT and CDR2 FNYEAQ (reference sequence). Variable domain in full (rest from reference TRBV7-7 and TRBJ2-3): GAGVSQSPRYKVTKRGQDVTLRCDPISSHATLYWYQQALGQGPEFLTYFNYEAQPDKSGLPSDRFSAERPEGSISTLTIQRTEQRDSAMYRCASSPGRPSTDTQYFGPGTRLTVL.

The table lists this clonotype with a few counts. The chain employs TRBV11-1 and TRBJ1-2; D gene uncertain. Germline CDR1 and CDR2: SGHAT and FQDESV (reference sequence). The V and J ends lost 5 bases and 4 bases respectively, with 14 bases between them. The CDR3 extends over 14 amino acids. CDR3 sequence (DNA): TGTGCCAGCAGCGAAGTGAACAGATTCTATGGCTACACCTTC. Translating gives CASSEVNRFYGYTF. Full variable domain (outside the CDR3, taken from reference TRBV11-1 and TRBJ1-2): EAEVAQSPRYKITEKSQAVAFWCDPISGHATLYWYRQILGQGPELLVQFQDESVVDDSQLPKDRFSAERLKGVDSTLKIQPAELGDSAMYLCASSEVNRFYGYTFGSGTRLTVV.

CDR3 coding DNA: TGCAGCGTTGAAACGGAGGAGGTGGCTAACTATGGCTACACCTTC. Translation: CSVETEEVANYGYTF. The chain carries TRBV29-1 and TRBJ1-2; D is uncertain. This CDR3 spans 15 amino acids. The V gene's germline CDR1 is SQVTM and CDR2 ANQGSEA. Trimming removed 2 bases at V and 0 bases at J, with 13 bases between.

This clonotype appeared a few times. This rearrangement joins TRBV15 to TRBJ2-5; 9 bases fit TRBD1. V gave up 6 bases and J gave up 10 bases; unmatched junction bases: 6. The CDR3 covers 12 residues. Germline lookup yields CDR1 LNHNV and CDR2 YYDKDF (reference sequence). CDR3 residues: CATREQGAFQYF. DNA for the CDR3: TGTGCCACCAGGGAACAGGGGGCTTTCCAGTACTTC.

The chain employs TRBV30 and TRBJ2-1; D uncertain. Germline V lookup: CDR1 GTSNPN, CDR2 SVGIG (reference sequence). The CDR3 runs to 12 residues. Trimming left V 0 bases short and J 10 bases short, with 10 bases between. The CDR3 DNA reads TGTGCCTGGAGTGTATTTGTGGGGGAGCAGTTCTTC. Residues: CAWSVFVGEQFF.

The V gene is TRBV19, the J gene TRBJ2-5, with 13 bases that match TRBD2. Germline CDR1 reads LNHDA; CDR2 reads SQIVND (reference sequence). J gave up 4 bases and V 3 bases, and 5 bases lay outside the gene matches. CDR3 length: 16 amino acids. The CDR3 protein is CASSIGGLAGRETQYF. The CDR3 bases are TGTGCCAGTAGTATTGGGGGACTAGCGGGACGAGAGACCCAGTACTTC.

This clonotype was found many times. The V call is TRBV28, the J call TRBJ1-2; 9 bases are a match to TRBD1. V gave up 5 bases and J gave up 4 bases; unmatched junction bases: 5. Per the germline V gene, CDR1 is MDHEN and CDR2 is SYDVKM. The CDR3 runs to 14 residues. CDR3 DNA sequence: TGTGCCAGCAGTCGGACAGGGGTGGGCTATGGCTACACCTTC. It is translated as CASSRTGVGYGYTF.

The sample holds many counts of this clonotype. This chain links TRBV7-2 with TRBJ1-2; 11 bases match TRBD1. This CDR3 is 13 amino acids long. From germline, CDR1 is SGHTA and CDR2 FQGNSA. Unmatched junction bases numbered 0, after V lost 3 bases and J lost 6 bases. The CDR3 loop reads CASSLGQGDGYTF. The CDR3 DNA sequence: TGTGCCAGCAGCTTGGGACAGGGGGATGGCTACACCTTC.

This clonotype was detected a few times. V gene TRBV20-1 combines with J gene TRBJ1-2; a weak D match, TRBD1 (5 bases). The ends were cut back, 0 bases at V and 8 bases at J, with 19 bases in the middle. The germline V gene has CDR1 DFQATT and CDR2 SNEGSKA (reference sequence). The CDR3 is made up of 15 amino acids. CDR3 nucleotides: TGCAGTGCTAGAGATTCCCGGCAGGGAAACGGGGGCTACACCTTC. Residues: CSARDSRQGNGGYTF.

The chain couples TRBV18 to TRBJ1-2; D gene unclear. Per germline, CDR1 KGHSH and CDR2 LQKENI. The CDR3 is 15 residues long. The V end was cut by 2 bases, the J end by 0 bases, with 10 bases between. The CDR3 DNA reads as TGTGCCAGCTCACCAAGGCCGGGTTCTAACTATGGCTACACCTTC. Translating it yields CASSPRPGSNYGYTF.

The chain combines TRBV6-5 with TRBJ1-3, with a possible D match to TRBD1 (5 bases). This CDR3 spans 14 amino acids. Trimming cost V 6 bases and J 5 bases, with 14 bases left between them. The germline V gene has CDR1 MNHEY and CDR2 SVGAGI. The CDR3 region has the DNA TGTGCCAGCAGCAGGGACCTAAACAGAAACACCATATATTTT. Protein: CASSRDLNRNTIYF.

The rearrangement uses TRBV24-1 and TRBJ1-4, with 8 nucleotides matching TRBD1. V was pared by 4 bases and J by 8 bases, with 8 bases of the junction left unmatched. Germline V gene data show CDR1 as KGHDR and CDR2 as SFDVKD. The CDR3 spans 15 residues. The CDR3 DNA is TGTGCCACCAGTGACACGACAGGGGAGGCGGAAAAACTGTTTTTT. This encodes CATSDTTGEAEKLFF.

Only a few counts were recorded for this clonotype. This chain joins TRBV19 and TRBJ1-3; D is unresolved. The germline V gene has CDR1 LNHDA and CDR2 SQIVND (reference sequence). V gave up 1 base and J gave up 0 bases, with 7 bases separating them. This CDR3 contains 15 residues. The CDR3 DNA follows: TGTGCCAGTAGTATAGCTCTCCTCTCTGGAAACACCATATATTTT. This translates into CASSIALLSGNTIYF.